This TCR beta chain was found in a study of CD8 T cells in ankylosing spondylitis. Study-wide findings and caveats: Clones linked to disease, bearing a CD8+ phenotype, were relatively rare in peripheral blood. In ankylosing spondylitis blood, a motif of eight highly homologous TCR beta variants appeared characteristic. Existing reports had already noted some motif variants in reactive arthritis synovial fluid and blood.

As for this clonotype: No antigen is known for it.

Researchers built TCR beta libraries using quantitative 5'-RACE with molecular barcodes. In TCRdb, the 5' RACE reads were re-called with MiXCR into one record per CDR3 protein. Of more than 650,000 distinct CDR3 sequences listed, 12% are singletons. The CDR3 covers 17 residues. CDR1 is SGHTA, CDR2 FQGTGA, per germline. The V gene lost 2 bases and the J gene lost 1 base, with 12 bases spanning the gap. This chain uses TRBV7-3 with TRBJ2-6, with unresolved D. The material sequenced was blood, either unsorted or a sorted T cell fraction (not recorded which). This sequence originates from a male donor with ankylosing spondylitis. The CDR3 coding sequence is TGTGCCAGCAGCTTATATTTTAGGCCTTCTGGGGCCAACGTCCTGACTTTC. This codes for CASSLYFRPSGANVLTF.